The rows below give T cell receptor beta chains drawn from one sample of a study of blood T cell repertoires in COVID-19. Data came from immunoSEQ multiplex PCR; TCRdb stores just in-frame clones and leaves some out. The sample has approximately 280,000 clones, over 75% seen once. What was sequenced was peripheral blood. The origin of the receptors is a man younger than 35 with active or convalescent COVID-19. Each CDR3 is given with its conserved first and last residue. A D gene is named only where the DNA matches it firmly. Expanded clones are given a class, and other clones once, few, many or no size at all.

TRBV7-9	-	TRBJ2-1	-	TGTGCCAGCAGCTTAGCGAGGGTACAGAATGAGCAGTTCTTC	CASSLARVQNEQFF
TRBV7-9	-	TRBJ1-1	-	TGTGCCAGCAGCTCACCTGGGGGGGCAACTGAAGCTTTCTTT	CASSSPGGATEAFF
TRBV7-9	TRBD1	TRBJ2-5	-	TGTGCCAGCAGCACGGACAGGGGCTTGGAGACCCAGTACTTC	CASSTDRGLETQYF
TRBV19	-	TRBJ1-5	-	TGTGCCAGTAGTATTTTTACGCGTCAGCCCCAGCATTTT	CASSIFTRQPQHF
TRBV11-2	-	TRBJ2-7	-	TGTGCCAGCAGCTTAGCTACGACAGGCGAGTACTTC	CASSLATTGEYF
TRBV4-1	-	TRBJ1-5	-	TGCGCCAGCAGCCAAGCGGAGGGGCAGCCCCAGCATTTT	CASSQAEGQPQHF
TRBV9	TRBD2	TRBJ2-2	-	TGTGCCAGCAGCGTAGGAGGCGGGGGGACACCCGGGGAGCTGTTTTTT	CASSVGGGGTPGELFF
TRBV3-1/TRBV3-2	-	TRBJ2-1	-	TGTGCCAGCAGCCAAGGCGGGTACAATGAGCAGTTCTTC	CASSQGGYNEQFF
TRBV27	TRBD1	TRBJ1-3	-	TGTGCCAGCATTACTCTCCGGAGACAGGGGTTGCTACTTTCTGGAAACACCATATATTTT	CASITLRRQGLLLSGNTIYF
TRBV6-6	TRBD2	TRBJ2-2	-	TGTGCCAGCAGTCCGCGGACTAGCGGGGGGGCCGACGGGGAGCTGTTTTTT	CASSPRTSGGADGELFF
TRBV7-8	-	TRBJ2-4	-	TGTGCCAGCAGCTTAGTCGGTAGGGGGGCCAAAAACATTCAGTACTTC	CASSLVGRGAKNIQYF
TRBV9	-	TRBJ2-7	-	TGTCCAAAGACCGACAAGGATCGCTACGAGCAGTACTTC	CPKTDKDRYEQYF
TRBV18	-	TRBJ2-3	few	TGTGCCAGCTCACGCGGGGTTGACACAGATACGCAGTATTTT	CASSRGVDTDTQYF
TRBV29-1	TRBD1	TRBJ1-6	-	TGCAGCGCGACTTTGGGACAGACAAATTCACCCCTCCACTTT	CSATLGQTNSPLHF